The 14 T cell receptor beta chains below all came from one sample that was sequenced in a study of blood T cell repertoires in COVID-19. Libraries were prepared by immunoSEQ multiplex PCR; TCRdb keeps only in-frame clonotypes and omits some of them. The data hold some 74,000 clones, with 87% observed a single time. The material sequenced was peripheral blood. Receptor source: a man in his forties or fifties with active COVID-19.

The CDR3 nucleotides read TGTGCCAGCAGTTATGGGGGCGGCTCCTACGAGCAGTACTTC. This codes for CASSYGGGSYEQYF. The chain combines TRBV6-5 with TRBJ2-7, with a tentative D call TRBD1 (6 bases). The CDR3 length is 14 residues. Deletions cut 3 bases from V and 0 bases from J, with 9 bases between. Germline V gene sequence: CDR1 MNHEY, CDR2 SVGAGI.

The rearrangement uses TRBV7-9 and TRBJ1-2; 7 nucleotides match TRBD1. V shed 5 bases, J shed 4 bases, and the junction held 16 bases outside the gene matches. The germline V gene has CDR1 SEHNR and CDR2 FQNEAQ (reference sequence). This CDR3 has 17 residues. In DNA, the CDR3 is TGTGCCAGCAGCCCACTGGGGTCAGGGGGGAAAGTCTATGGCTACACCTTC. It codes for CASSPLGSGGKVYGYTF.

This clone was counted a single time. The CDR3 loop reads CASSQDPHTGGFGELFF. As DNA, the CDR3 is TGCGCCAGCAGCCAAGACCCTCATACAGGGGGCTTTGGGGAGCTGTTTTTT. The J gene is TRBJ2-2, the V gene TRBV4-3; 9 bases agree with TRBD1. V was pared by 0 bases and J by 8 bases, with 10 bases of the junction left unmatched. The germline V gene encodes CDR1 LGHNA and CDR2 YSLEER. The CDR3 loop spans 17 amino acids.

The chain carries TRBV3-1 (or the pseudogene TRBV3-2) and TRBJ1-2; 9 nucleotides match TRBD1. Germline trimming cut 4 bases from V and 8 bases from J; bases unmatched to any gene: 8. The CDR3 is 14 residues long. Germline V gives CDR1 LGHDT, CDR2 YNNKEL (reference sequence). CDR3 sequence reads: CASSLEQGAGGYTF. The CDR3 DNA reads TGTGCCAGCAGCCTGGAACAGGGGGCTGGAGGCTACACCTTC.

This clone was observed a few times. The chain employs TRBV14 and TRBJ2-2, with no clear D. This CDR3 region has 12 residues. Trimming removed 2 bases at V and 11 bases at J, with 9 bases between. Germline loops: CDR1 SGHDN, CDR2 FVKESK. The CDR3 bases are TGTGCCAGCAGCCAATCTCGAACAGAGCTGTTTTTT. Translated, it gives CASSQSRTELFF.

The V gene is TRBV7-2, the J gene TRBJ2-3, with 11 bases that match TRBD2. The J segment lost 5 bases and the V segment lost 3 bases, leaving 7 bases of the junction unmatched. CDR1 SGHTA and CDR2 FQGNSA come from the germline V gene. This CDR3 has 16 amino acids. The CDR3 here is CASSFYSGRAKDTQYF. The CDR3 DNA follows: TGTGCCAGCAGCTTTTATAGCGGGAGGGCTAAAGATACGCAGTATTTT.

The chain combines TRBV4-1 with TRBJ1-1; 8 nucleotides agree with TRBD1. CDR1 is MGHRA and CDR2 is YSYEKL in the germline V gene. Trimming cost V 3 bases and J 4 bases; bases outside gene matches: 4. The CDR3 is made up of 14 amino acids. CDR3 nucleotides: TGCGCCAGCAGCCACATTACAGGGGGCACTGAAGCTTTCTTT. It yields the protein CASSHITGGTEAFF.

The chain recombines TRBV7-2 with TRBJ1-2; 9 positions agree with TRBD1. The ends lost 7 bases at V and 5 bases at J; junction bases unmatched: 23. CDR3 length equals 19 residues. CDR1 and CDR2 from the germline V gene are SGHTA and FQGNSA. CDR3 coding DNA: TGTGCCAGCAAAGATGGACCCCGGGACAGGGACACGTCTCAATATGGCTACACCTTC. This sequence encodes CASKDGPRDRDTSQYGYTF. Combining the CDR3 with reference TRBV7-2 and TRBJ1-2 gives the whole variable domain GAGVSQSPSNKVTEKGKDVELRCDPISGHTALYWYRQSLGQGLEFLIYFQGNSAPDKSGLPSDRFSAERTGGSVSTLTIQRTQQEDSAVYLCASKDGPRDRDTSQYGYTFGSGTRLTVV.

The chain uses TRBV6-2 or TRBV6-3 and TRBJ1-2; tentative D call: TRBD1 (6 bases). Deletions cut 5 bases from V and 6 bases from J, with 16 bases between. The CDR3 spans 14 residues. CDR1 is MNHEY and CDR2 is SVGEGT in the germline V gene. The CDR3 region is CASSTGTRSNGYTF. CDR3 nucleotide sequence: TGTGCCAGCAGTACCGGGACAAGAAGTAATGGCTACACCTTC.

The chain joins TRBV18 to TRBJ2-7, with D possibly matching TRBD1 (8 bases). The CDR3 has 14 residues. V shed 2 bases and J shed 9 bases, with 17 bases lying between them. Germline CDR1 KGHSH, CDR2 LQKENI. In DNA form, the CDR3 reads TGTGCCAGCTCACCAGAAACAGGGGGAGGGTGGCAGTACTTC. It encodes CASSPETGGGWQYF.

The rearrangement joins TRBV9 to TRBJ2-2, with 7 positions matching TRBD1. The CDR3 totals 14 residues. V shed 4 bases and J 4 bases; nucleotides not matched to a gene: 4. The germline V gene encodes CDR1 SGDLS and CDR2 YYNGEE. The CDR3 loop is CASSPRQGTGELFF. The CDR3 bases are TGTGCCAGCAGCCCAAGACAGGGCACCGGGGAGCTGTTTTTT.

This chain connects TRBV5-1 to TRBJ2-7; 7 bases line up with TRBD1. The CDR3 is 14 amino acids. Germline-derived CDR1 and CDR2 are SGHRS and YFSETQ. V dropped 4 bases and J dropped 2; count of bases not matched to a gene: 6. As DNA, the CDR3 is TGCGCCAGCAGCAAAGGGACAGAGGCCTACGAGCAGTACTTC. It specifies CASSKGTEAYEQYF.

The CDR3 is CASSVAGSNEQFF. The CDR3 nucleotides are TGTGCCAGCAGCGTAGCTGGTAGTAATGAGCAGTTCTTC. The rearrangement links TRBV9 to TRBJ2-1; D is ambiguous. This CDR3 comprises 13 residues. CDR1 and CDR2 (germline): SGDLS, YYNGEE. Between the trimmed V and J ends, which lost 0 bases and 7 bases, there was a span of 8 bases.

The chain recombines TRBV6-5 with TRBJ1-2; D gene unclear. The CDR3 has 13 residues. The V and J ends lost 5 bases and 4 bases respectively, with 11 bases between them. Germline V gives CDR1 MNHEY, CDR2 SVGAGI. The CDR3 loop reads CASSQLSSYGYTF. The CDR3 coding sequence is TGTGCCAGCAGTCAGCTTAGCAGCTATGGCTACACCTTC.